This TCR beta chain appears in the sequencing data of a study of OX40 agonist ivuxolimab in advanced cancers. The study, taken as a whole, reports: The study found that CD8+ T cells averaged more expanded clones than CD4+. In the 0.1 to 3.0 mg/kg range, CD4+ and CD8+ blood T cells had expanded clonally by week 6.

This clone was recorded a few times. Its antigen is undetermined. The CDR3 covers 15 residues. Germline CDR1 is SGHRS and CDR2 is YFSETQ. The V end lost 0 bases, the J end lost 6 bases, and 12 bases lay between the germline ends. Clones were read by immunoSEQ multiplex PCR, and TCRdb kept only the in-frame ones, dropping some. The sample shows around 68,000 clones, around 87% of them seen only once. Blood samples were obtained at baseline, cycle 4 day 1, and cycle 7 day 1. The sample here was CD4+ or CD8+ T cells sorted from blood, taken in a trial of the OX40 agonist ivuxolimab. The chain is built from TRBV5-1 and TRBJ2-2; possible D gene TRBD2, 5 bases. The origin of this receptor is an adult with an advanced solid tumor such as melanoma, head and neck, liver or kidney cancer. The CDR3, as DNA: TGCGCCAGCAGCTTGGAGGAAGGAGGCCCCGGGGAGCTGTTTTTT. Its translation: CASSLEEGGPGELFF.